The 18 T cell receptor beta chains presented below share a single source sample, sequenced in a study of technical replicates of blood from a handful of donors. TCRdb's copy holds only in-frame clones and misses some; the assay was immunoSEQ multiplex PCR. The sample records 62,000 or so clones, around 86% being singletons. Sequenced input: PBMCs. These TCRs come from a human donor in good health. Some clones in this sample may be carry-over from other donors' samples.

The chain employs TRBV5-1 and TRBJ1-1; possibly TRBD1 for D (6 bases). Trimming shortened V by 3 bases and J by 2 bases, and 8 bases separated the two germline ends. Germline V gives CDR1 SGHRS, CDR2 YFSETQ. The CDR3 spans 13 residues. CDR3 in amino acids: CASSWTVNTEAFF. In nucleotides, the CDR3 is TGCGCCAGCAGCTGGACAGTAAACACTGAAGCTTTCTTT.

This clone was detected once. V is TRBV28 and J is TRBJ2-7; the D gene is possibly TRBD2 (5 bases). Trimming stripped 5 bases from V and 1 base from J, with 18 bases between. The germline CDR1 and CDR2 sequences are MDHEN and SYDVKM. The CDR3 contains 16 residues. DNA of the CDR3: TGTGCCAGCAGTCAAGCTAGCCGGGCGTATTCCTACGAGCAGTACTTC. Its protein product is CASSQASRAYSYEQYF.

The chain is built from TRBV7-9 and TRBJ2-1; D ambiguous. The V end was cut by 5 bases, the J end by 3 bases, with 14 bases between. This CDR3 has 15 residues. CDR1 is SEHNR and CDR2 is FQNEAQ in the germline V gene (reference sequence). CDR3 DNA: TGTGCCAGCAGCCCTCGTTTGCCCAGCTACAATGAGCAGTTCTTC. This gives the protein CASSPRLPSYNEQFF.

V usage is TRBV5-8 and J usage is TRBJ1-1; D gene uncertain. CDR3 length: 12 residues. Trimming cost V 2 bases and J 6 bases, with 8 bases left between them. In germline, CDR1 is SGHTS, CDR2 YDEGEE. CDR3 sequence: CASSFSPSEAFF. The CDR3, as DNA: TGTGCCAGCAGCTTCTCCCCCTCTGAAGCTTTCTTT.

The chain employs TRBV4-3 and TRBJ1-4; 11 nucleotides match TRBD1. Trimming took 6 bases from V and 6 from J; bases not matched to a gene: 3. Germline V gene lookup returns CDR1 LGHNA and CDR2 YSLEER. The CDR3 consists of 14 residues. The CDR3: CASRDRGRDEKLFF. CDR3 sequence (DNA): TGCGCCAGCAGGGACAGGGGGCGAGATGAAAAACTGTTTTTT.

The chain uses TRBV5-1 and TRBJ2-5; 13 positions agree with TRBD2. Germline CDR1 SGHRS, CDR2 YFSETQ. J was trimmed by 3 bases and V by 2 bases; bases with no gene match: 4. The CDR3 spans 16 residues. The CDR3 DNA reads TGCGCCAGCAGCTTCCTAGGACTAGCGGGAGAAGAGACCCAGTACTTC. Protein product: CASSFLGLAGEETQYF.

The chain employs TRBV12-5 and TRBJ2-7; D is perhaps TRBD1 (6 bases). The V end lost 4 bases, the J end lost 3 bases, and 19 bases lay between the germline ends. The CDR3 is 16 residues long. CDR1 is LGHNT and CDR2 is FRNRAP in the germline V gene. CDR3 DNA: TGTGCTAGTGGTTCAGCGGAGCAGGGGCGAAACTACGAGCAGTACTTC. Protein: CASGSAEQGRNYEQYF.

V usage is TRBV10-3 and J usage is TRBJ2-2; 8 nucleotides align to TRBD2. J was trimmed by 7 bases and V by 8 bases; bases with no gene match: 9. Germline V gives CDR1 ENHRY, CDR2 SYGVKD. The CDR3 extends over 14 amino acids. CDR3 sequence reads: CAISAGGLVGELFF. The CDR3 DNA is TGTGCCATCTCCGCGGGGGGCCTGGTCGGGGAGCTGTTTTTT.

V is TRBV30 and J is TRBJ2-7; TRBD2 is a possible D gene (7 bases). Per the germline V gene, CDR1 is GTSNPN and CDR2 is SVGIG (reference sequence). V shed 0 bases and J shed 3 bases, with 12 bases lying between them. The CDR3 is 14 amino acids. CDR3 sequence: CAWSVGGGGYEQYF. Here the CDR3 DNA reads TGTGCCTGGAGTGTAGGGGGAGGGGGCTACGAGCAGTACTTC.

This clone was observed once. The V and J genes are TRBV6-5 and TRBJ2-3; 8 bases agree with TRBD1. This CDR3 is 14 amino acids long. Germline-derived CDR1 and CDR2 are MNHEY and SVGAGI. V dropped 2 bases and J dropped 2; count of bases not matched to a gene: 0. CDR3: CASSYQGATDTQYF. The CDR3 DNA is TGTGCCAGCAGTTACCAGGGGGCCACAGATACGCAGTATTTT.

A single count supports this clone. The chain recombines TRBV12-5 with TRBJ2-1; the match to TRBD1 covers 7 bases. CDR1 and CDR2 (germline): LGHNT, FRNRAP. The CDR3 covers 13 residues. Unmatched junction bases numbered 7, after V lost 2 bases and J lost 12 bases. CDR3 residues: CASGLTQGVRQFF. Written as DNA, the CDR3 is TGTGCTAGTGGTTTGACGCAGGGGGTTCGGCAGTTCTTC.

V gene TRBV5-1 combines with J gene TRBJ2-3; D possibly corresponds to TRBD2 (7 bases). This CDR3 is 16 amino acids long. Germline CDR1 and CDR2: SGHRS and YFSETQ. Trimming stripped 1 base from V and 0 bases from J, with 12 bases between. This CDR3 reads CASSLLAGASTDTQYF. The CDR3 nucleotides are TGCGCCAGCAGCTTGCTGGCGGGGGCTAGCACAGATACGCAGTATTTT.

The chain couples TRBV4-2 to TRBJ2-7, with 10 bases fitting TRBD1. The germline gives CDR1 LGHNA, CDR2 YNFKEQ. The trim removed 4 bases at V and 3 bases at J, leaving 3 bases unmatched. There are 14 residues in the CDR3. The CDR3 protein is CASSRGTGDYEQYF. CDR3 sequence (DNA): TGTGCCAGCAGCCGTGGGACAGGGGACTACGAGCAGTACTTC.

The V and J genes are TRBV14 and TRBJ1-1; D unresolved. The CDR3 is made up of 13 amino acids. The germline V gene encodes CDR1 SGHDN and CDR2 FVKESK. V was shortened by 3 bases and J by 1 base, with 6 bases between the two germline ends. CDR3 region: CASSQAWNTEAFF. The CDR3 DNA follows: TGTGCCAGCAGCCAGGCATGGAACACTGAAGCTTTCTTT.

The genes are TRBV5-1 and TRBJ1-1; TRBD1 matches at 8 bases. V dropped 1 base and J dropped 3; count of bases not matched to a gene: 5. Germline-derived CDR1 and CDR2 are SGHRS and YFSETQ. This CDR3 is built from 15 residues. The CDR3 loop is CASSLFTGGDTEAFF. CDR3 coding DNA: TGCGCCAGCAGCTTGTTTACAGGGGGGGACACTGAAGCTTTCTTT.

This clone was counted only a few times. V usage is TRBV5-5 and J usage is TRBJ2-7; D is unresolved. CDR3 size: 13 residues. The ends were cut back, 2 bases at V and 0 bases at J, with 6 bases in the middle. The germline V gene has CDR1 SGHKS and CDR2 YYEKEE (reference sequence). The CDR3 here is CASSFTYSYEQYF. In DNA, the CDR3 is TGTGCCAGCAGCTTTACCTACTCCTACGAGCAGTACTTC.

The chain joins TRBV2 to TRBJ2-3, with 10 bases identical to TRBD2. The length of the CDR3 is 19 residues. The V gene end was trimmed by 8 bases and the J gene end by 1 base; junction bases not matched to a gene: 18. Germline V CDR1 and CDR2: SNHLY, FYNNEI. CDR3 coding DNA: TGTGCCAGCGGGACTCAAATTAGTCCCGGGACTAGCGGCACAGATACGCAGTATTTT. It yields the protein CASGTQISPGTSGTDTQYF. The entire variable domain, with the rest obtained from reference TRBV2 and TRBJ2-3, is as follows: EPEVTQTPSHQVTQMGQEVILRCVPISNHLYFYWYRQILGQKVEFLVSFYNNEISEKSEIFDDQFSVERPDGSNFTLKIRSTKLEDSAMYFCASGTQISPGTSGTDTQYFGPGTRLTVL.

The V and J genes are TRBV19 and TRBJ1-5; D may be TRBD1 (6 bases). The CDR3 is made up of 14 amino acids. Germline assignment: CDR1 LNHDA and CDR2 SQIVND (reference sequence). The V end lost 4 bases, the J end lost 6 bases, and 13 bases lay between the germline ends. CDR3 sequence reads: CASSTTGLGQPQHF. In nucleotides, the CDR3 is TGTGCCAGTAGTACCACAGGGTTGGGTCAGCCCCAGCATTTT.